What follows is one T cell receptor beta chain and its context. The V and J ends lost 3 bases and 5 bases, in that order; junction bases with no gene match: 1. Germline V gene data show CDR1 as SNHLY and CDR2 as FYNNEI. This CDR3 has 15 residues. PCR or immunohistochemistry showed mismatch repair deficiency in every enrolled patient. TCR sequencing covered a few patients who responded to pembrolizumab. This record comes from a study of PD-1 blockade in mismatch repair-deficient tumors. Study overall: All were previously treated, progressing patients with about a dozen mismatch repair-deficient cancer types.

The protocol was immunoSEQ multiplex PCR, while the TCRdb copy is restricted to in-frame clones and leaves out a portion. The data contain tens of thousands of clones, 80% to 90% of them singletons. The TCR was taken from an adult with mismatch repair-deficient cancer. The material was peripheral blood, obtained 44 weeks after starting pembrolizumab. The chain combines TRBV2 with TRBJ2-5, with 15 bases lining up with TRBD2. CDR3 sequence (DNA): TGTGCCAGCAGTGAGGGACTAGCGGGAGGTGAGACCCAGTACTTC. Translated, it gives CASSEGLAGGETQYF.